The source of this T cell receptor (beta chain) is a study of cytomegalovirus exposure and HLA in healthy donors. Study-wide context: Prior work identified some 120 million unique TCR beta sequences in roughly 190 million T cells. Broader study findings: TCR association rates varied by HLA locus in a later analysis, with DRB1 highest and HLA-C lowest.

A word on this clone: The antigen is unknown.

PCR amplification relied on 60 Vbeta primers (plus 13 Jbeta primers). The protocol was immunoSEQ multiplex PCR, while the TCRdb copy is restricted to in-frame clones and leaves out a portion. Of about 150,000 clones in the sample, 65% to 90% were seen once. The CDR3 contains 15 residues. Germline V gene sequence: CDR1 MNHNS, CDR2 SASEGT. Trimming pared 4 bases from V and 0 bases from J, leaving 10 bases between. Sample: PBMCs. J is TRBJ1-5 and V is TRBV6-1; D is unresolved. The TCR comes from a woman aged 45-60 years in good health and CMV-seropositive. This CDR3 reads CASSARLPSNQPQHF. CDR3 sequence (DNA): TGTGCCAGCAGTGCCAGGCTTCCTAGCAATCAGCCCCAGCATTTT.